This T cell receptor (beta chain) was sequenced for a study of blood T cell repertoires in COVID-19. Study-wide context: Researchers got acute and convalescent COVID-19 samples from the United States, Italy and Spain.

Adults between roughly 18 and 95 years of age took part from 20 to 25 US areas. Clinical history as reported by participants underpinned cohort assignment. Measured with immunoSEQ multiplex PCR; TCRdb has only the in-frame clones, and not every one. The table includes 200,000 to 250,000 clones, 75% to 85% detected once. CDR1 is SGHRS, CDR2 YFSETQ, per germline. The V end lost 4 bases, the J end lost 5 bases, and 10 bases lay between the germline ends. CDR3 length: 13 residues. The receptor comes from a man in his thirties or forties with acute COVID-19. The J gene is TRBJ2-1, the V gene TRBV5-1; D remains unclear. What was sequenced was PBMCs or T cells enriched from blood (not recorded which). The chain's CDR3 is CASSHNSDNEQFF. The CDR3 bases are TGCGCCAGCAGCCACAACAGTGACAATGAGCAGTTCTTC.